This T cell receptor (beta chain) was identified in a study of blood T cells in healthy people across ages (dated by TCRdb to the mid-2010s). Turning to the overall study: In model experiments, roughly one uniquely barcoded TCR beta cDNA molecule per two T cells was captured by template switching. Donors were grouped into four age groups: young (average about 15 years), middle-aged (about 38), aged (over 55) and long-lived (around 82). To track age-related changes in TCR beta repertoire diversity, the study relied on deep sequencing normalized with unique cDNA molecular identifiers. Donors of different ages were randomly distributed across sequencing lanes to avoid experimental bias. Two additional independent replicas of 1 million unique cDNA reads from the same blood draw were analyzed for two donors (one aged 18 to 30 and one aged 80 or older). The paper's findings and limits, for the study overall: Because profiling used bulk unsorted PBMCs, naive and antigen-experienced compartments could not be compared conclusively. Because donor CMV infection status was unknown, age-related changes in expanded clonotypes were potentially confounded. Compared with the aged group, the long-lived group had more naive CD4+ T cells, fewer expanded clones and increased TCR diversity, suggesting age selection. A strong correlation was found between observed TCR beta diversity and the percentage of naive T cells measured by flow cytometry. Total diversity estimates from one million sequenced T cells were considered lower bounds and underestimates. Observed TCR beta diversity per million T cells fell roughly linearly with age, and a significant reduction was already apparent by age about 36.

Notes on this clonotype: Its antigen specificity is not known. The input lacks base qualities; no much larger clone sits a single base away.

CDR1 SGHAT and CDR2 FQNNGV were looked up in the germline V gene. From the cysteine through the phenylalanine, the CDR3 covers 15 amino acids. Only the CDR3 DNA stays, 45 bases, in frame from base 1. Here V drops 5 bases and J drops 5 bases, and the junction holds 11 bases not matched to any gene. Receptors were amplified or captured by 5' RACE. Sequencing instrument: Illumina HiSeq 2500. The second PCR ran for roughly 6 to 11 cycles and used a J-beta primer mix along with a sample-barcoded 5' primer. Each TCR beta cDNA molecule received a unique molecular identifier from a template-switch 5' adaptor carrying 12 random nucleotides. At least 3 million CDR3-containing paired-end reads were obtained from each sample. First-strand cDNA synthesis was performed from all RNA using the Mint cDNA synthesis kit, with priming by a TRBC-specific oligonucleotide. Following uracil-DNA glycosylase treatment, a first 18-cycle PCR with universal primers M1SS and BC2_uni_R was performed on all cDNA. As for the original processing: Normalization of each sample was performed by random selection of 1 million high-quality reads, each carrying a distinct molecular identifier. Instead of being binned into consensus sequences, reads that shared molecular identifiers were thrown out. CDR3 identification, clonotype clustering and error correction used MiTCR with a Q25 quality threshold and the strictest error-elimination algorithm. A nonparametric unseen species model using Euler transformation provided a lower-bound estimate of total TCR beta diversity. TCRdb handled the public reads itself, with Q25 trimming in fastp and clone calling in MiXCR, and kept productive beta chains. Rows matching on CDR3 protein sequence are summarized as one entry with the most common DNA and genes. These V and J calls originate from TCRdb's pipeline instead of the authors' own analysis. Present in this sample are nearly 1 million distinct CDR3 sequences, just over 50% of which were seen just once. The ten largest clones add up to about a fifth of the sample.

The approximately 41 donors, aged about 6 to 95 years, were systemically healthy Caucasian individuals from Russia. Roughly 9.5 milliliters of peripheral blood were drawn from each donor into EDTA-treated Vacutainer tubes. Ficoll-Paque density-gradient centrifugation was used to isolate PBMCs, with at least 7 million obtained per sample. Trizol reagent was used to extract total RNA from the PBMCs, yielding at least 5 micrograms per sample. For every donor, flow cytometry on a PBMC aliquot measured the percentage of naive CD45RAhigh/CD27high T cells. This clonotype originated in a woman aged 60-75 years in good health. The sample was blood. The chain employs TRBV11-2 and TRBJ2-5, and TRBD1 aligns with 7 junction nucleotides. The nucleotide sequence reads TGTGCCAGCAGCGCAAGACAGGGTGGGTCGGAGACCCAGTACTTC. Its protein product is CASSARQGGSETQYF.